The 30 T cell receptor beta chains presented below share a single source sample, sequenced in a study of cytotoxic CD8 clonotypes in ibrutinib-treated CLL. Method: immunoSEQ multiplex PCR; TCRdb's copy keeps in-frame clones and lacks some. The sample has around 42,000 clones, under 80% seen once. Source: PBMCs, taken after 24 months of ibrutinib treatment. Receptor source: a human donor with chronic lymphocytic leukemia.

This clone was seen once. The J gene is TRBJ2-2, the V gene TRBV15; 7 bases map to TRBD1. The V segment lost 1 base and the J segment 2 bases; nucleotides outside the gene matches: 1. Germline V lookup: CDR1 LNHNV, CDR2 YYDKDF (reference sequence). The CDR3 totals 15 residues. As DNA, the CDR3 is TGTGCCACCAGCAGAGGGGACAGAAACACCGGGGAGCTGTTTTTT. It yields the protein CATSRGDRNTGELFF.

This sequence joins TRBV28 and TRBJ2-1, with a tentative D call TRBD2 (6 bases). V was cut by 4 bases and J by 9 bases, with 10 bases left in between. CDR1 is MDHEN, CDR2 SYDVKM, per germline. The CDR3 has 12 amino acids. CDR3 in amino acids: CASSSGLSEQFF. The CDR3 DNA reads as TGTGCCAGCAGTTCGGGACTTTCTGAGCAGTTCTTC.

The gene calls are TRBV6-5 and TRBJ2-7, with a weak D call TRBD2 (6 bases). The V gene's germline CDR1 is MNHEY and CDR2 SVGAGI. CDR3 size: 12 residues. V gave up 5 bases and J gave up 9 bases, with 14 bases separating them. CDR3 amino acids: CASSPRLGGQYF. CDR3 sequence (DNA): TGTGCCAGCAGTCCTAGATTGGGGGGGCAGTACTTC.

CDR3 nucleotide sequence: TGTGCCAGCAGCTGGACTAGCGGGGCAGATACGCAGTATTTT. Translation: CASSWTSGADTQYF. This chain uses TRBV5-4 with TRBJ2-3; 12 bases fit TRBD2. This CDR3 is built from 14 residues. Germline CDR1 reads SGHNT; CDR2 reads YYREEE (reference sequence). Trimming at V came to 3 bases and at J to 4 bases, leaving 0 bases not matched to a gene.

This clone was seen more than once but under ten times. The rearrangement joins TRBV6-4 to TRBJ2-3; tentative D call: TRBD1 (5 bases). Germline loops: CDR1 MRHNA, CDR2 SNTAGT. The V end was cut by 2 bases, the J end by 5 bases, with 8 bases between. This CDR3 has 13 residues. The DNA for the CDR3 is TGTGCCAGCAGTGACACAAGGGGAGATACGCAGTATTTT. As protein: CASSDTRGDTQYF.

The chain employs TRBV28 and TRBJ1-3, with a tentative D call TRBD1 (6 bases). Trimming left V 8 bases short and J 2 bases short, with 16 bases between. Germline-derived CDR1 and CDR2 are MDHEN and SYDVKM. The CDR3 contains 15 residues. CDR3 sequence reads: CASREGGRTGNTIYF. CDR3 DNA: TGTGCCAGCCGCGAGGGGGGACGCACTGGAAACACCATATATTTT. Full variable domain (rest looked up from reference TRBV28 and TRBJ1-3): DVKVTQSSRYLVKRTGEKVFLECVQDMDHENMFWYRQDPGLGLRLIYFSYDVKMKEKGDIPEGYSVSREKKERFSLILESASTNQTSMYLCASREGGRTGNTIYFGEGSWLTVV.

V is TRBV18 and J is TRBJ1-2; possibly TRBD1 for D (6 bases). Germline CDR1 and CDR2: KGHSH and LQKENI. V was pared by 3 bases and J by 3 bases, with 11 bases between. CDR3 length: 14 amino acids. CDR3 residues: CASSPRDTDYGYTF. CDR3 DNA: TGTGCCAGCTCACCTAGGGACACAGACTATGGCTACACCTTC.

The V and J genes are TRBV2 and TRBJ2-4, with a weak D call TRBD2 (6 bases). CDR1 is SNHLY and CDR2 is FYNNEI in the germline V gene. Trimming cost V 7 bases and J 0 bases, with 10 bases left between them. This CDR3 contains 14 residues. CDR3 sequence (DNA): TGTGCCAGCATCCGGGAGTTAGCCAAAAACATTCAGTACTTC. Its protein product is CASIRELAKNIQYF.

The rearrangement links TRBV28 to TRBJ2-7, with TRBD2 matching 8 bases. This CDR3 region has 22 residues. J gave up 3 bases and V 1 base, and 26 bases lay outside the gene matches. Per the germline V gene, CDR1 is MDHEN and CDR2 is SYDVKM. The CDR3 DNA sequence: TGTGCCAGCAGTTTATTTTGGGTTAGCGGGATGTCAATTGAGTCTAATTTCTACGAGCAGTACTTC. Its translation: CASSLFWVSGMSIESNFYEQYF.

V usage is TRBV6-1 and J usage is TRBJ1-1; 7 nucleotides match TRBD1. Germline loops: CDR1 MNHNS, CDR2 SASEGT. Trimming removed 7 bases from V and 7 bases from J; junction bases left unmatched: 3. This CDR3 has 11 amino acids. In DNA, the CDR3 is TGTGCCAGCAACCGACAGGGTGAAGCTTTCTTT. It translates to CASNRQGEAFF.

The genes are TRBV5-1 and TRBJ1-1; TRBD1 matches at 11 bases. Germline values: CDR1 SGHRS, CDR2 YFSETQ. J gave up 5 bases and V 3 bases, and 3 bases lay outside the gene matches. This CDR3 is 14 amino acids long. DNA for the CDR3: TGCGCCAGCAGCTGGGGACAGGGGGAAACTGAAGCTTTCTTT. Residues: CASSWGQGETEAFF.

The chain uses TRBV5-8 and TRBJ2-7, with 9 positions matching TRBD1. The CDR3 loop spans 19 amino acids. The V gene's germline CDR1 is SGHTS and CDR2 YDEGEE. V shed 6 bases and J 2 bases; nucleotides not matched to a gene: 21. The CDR3, as DNA: TGTGCCAGCACCGGTCCGCCCACAGGGGGCGTTAGTATCGCCTACGAGCAGTACTTC. Translating gives CASTGPPTGGVSIAYEQYF.

V and J are TRBV18 and TRBJ2-3; D is uncertain. Germline CDR1 and CDR2: KGHSH and LQKENI. The length of the CDR3 is 14 residues. With 3 bases removed from V and 3 bases from J, the gap between germline ends came to 10 bases. CDR3 in amino acids: CASSPPERTDTQYF. The CDR3 DNA reads as TGTGCCAGCTCACCTCCTGAAAGGACAGATACGCAGTATTTT.

Within the sample, this clone is hyperexpanded. This rearrangement joins TRBV19 to TRBJ1-5; no firm D call. Trimming pared 6 bases from V and 5 bases from J, leaving 11 bases between. The CDR3 length is 13 residues. Germline V CDR1 and CDR2: LNHDA, SQIVND (reference sequence). The CDR3 DNA reads as TGTGCCAGTAGCCTTAGCGGGTATCAGCCCCAGCATTTT. Translating it yields CASSLSGYQPQHF.

The rearrangement uses TRBV11-2 and TRBJ1-2; D might be TRBD1 (5 bases). Germline CDR1 is SGHAT and CDR2 is FQNNGV. This CDR3 region has 14 residues. V lost 5 bases to trimming and J lost 2 bases, with 12 bases between them. CDR3 coding DNA: TGTGCCAGCAGCCCCGGGACGGCAAACTATGGCTACACCTTC. Encoded protein: CASSPGTANYGYTF.

The chain combines TRBV5-8 with TRBJ1-2; D is unclear. CDR1 and CDR2 from the germline V gene are SGHTS and YDEGEE. This CDR3 has 14 residues. Trimming cost V 2 bases and J 6 bases, with 14 bases left between them. The CDR3 sequence is CASSFWAPDHGYTF. The CDR3 nucleotides read TGTGCCAGCAGCTTCTGGGCCCCGGACCATGGCTACACCTTC.

This chain connects TRBV9 to TRBJ2-1; D not resolved. Germline lookup yields CDR1 SGDLS and CDR2 YYNGEE. The CDR3 consists of 13 residues. Trimming removed 3 bases from V and 5 bases from J, with 9 bases in between. The CDR3 sequence: CASSEGAHNEQFF. The DNA for the CDR3 is TGTGCCAGCAGCGAGGGTGCCCACAATGAGCAGTTCTTC. Looking up the rest from reference TRBV9 and TRBJ2-1 gives the full variable domain: DSGVTQTPKHLITATGQRVTLRCSPRSGDLSVYWYQQSLDQGLQFLIQYYNGEERAKGNILERFSAQQFPDLHSELNLSSLELGDSALYFCASSEGAHNEQFFGPGTRLTVL.

This CDR3 reads CAISDLTASYEQYF. CDR3 DNA sequence: TGTGCCATCAGTGACCTGACAGCCTCCTACGAGCAGTACTTC. The chain has TRBV10-3 and TRBJ2-7, with D possibly being TRBD1 (5 bases). V shed 3 bases and J shed 0 bases, with 9 bases lying between them. Germline values: CDR1 ENHRY, CDR2 SYGVKD. The CDR3 contains 14 residues.

In this sample, this clone is large (0.1 to 1%). The CDR3, as DNA: TGTGCCAGCAGCTACTATAGCGGGAGCCGGCAGTTCTTC. This encodes CASSYYSGSRQFF. The gene calls are TRBV9 and TRBJ2-1; 9 bases agree with TRBD2. V trimming: 4 bases; J trimming: 12 bases; junction bases outside the gene matches: 8. Germline loops: CDR1 SGDLS, CDR2 YYNGEE. CDR3 length: 13 residues.

The rearrangement links TRBV18 to TRBJ1-3; no clear D gene. The CDR3 consists of 13 residues. V was cut by 5 bases and J by 3 bases, with 8 bases left in between. CDR1 is KGHSH, CDR2 LQKENI, per germline. CDR3 sequence reads: CASSGVGGNTIYF. CDR3 sequence (DNA): TGTGCCAGCTCAGGCGTGGGTGGAAACACCATATATTTT. Using reference TRBV18 and TRBJ1-3 for the parts outside the CDR3, the full variable domain is NAGVMQNPRHLVRRRGQEARLRCSPMKGHSHVYWYRQLPEEGLKFMVYLQKENIIDESGMPKERFSAEFPKEGPSILRIQQVVRGDSAAYFCASSGVGGNTIYFGEGSWLTVV.

V and J are TRBV5-1 and TRBJ1-3, with 8 bases identical to TRBD1. Trimming at V came to 0 bases and at J to 4 bases, leaving 6 bases not matched to a gene. CDR3 size: 16 residues. From germline, CDR1 is SGHRS and CDR2 YFSETQ. CDR3 protein: CASSLGRGLRGNTIYF. For the CDR3, the DNA is TGCGCCAGCAGCTTGGGCAGGGGGCTGAGAGGAAACACCATATATTTT.

By sample share, this clone is medium-sized. The V and J genes are TRBV5-1 and TRBJ1-1, with D hard to call. Germline V gene lookup returns CDR1 SGHRS and CDR2 YFSETQ. Trimming left V 0 bases short and J 7 bases short, with 7 bases between. The CDR3 is 12 residues long. CDR3 DNA sequence: TGCGCCAGCAGCTTGGGGACTGGTGAAGCTTTCTTT. It encodes CASSLGTGEAFF.

V usage is TRBV19 and J usage is TRBJ2-1; 8 nucleotides agree with TRBD1. Germline V gives CDR1 LNHDA, CDR2 SQIVND (reference sequence). The CDR3 has 13 residues. The V gene end was trimmed by 6 bases and the J gene end by 6 bases; junction bases not matched to a gene: 4. The CDR3 nucleotides are TGTGCCAGTAGACGGACAGGGACCAATGAGCAGTTCTTC. It encodes CASRRTGTNEQFF.

The CDR3 DNA is TGTGCCAGCAGTAGGACGGATGGTGTGCTTCTGTTTTTT. As protein: CASSRTDGVLLFF. The chain joins TRBV6-5 to TRBJ1-4; unclear D gene. Germline V gene sequence: CDR1 MNHEY, CDR2 SVGAGI. This CDR3 is built from 13 residues. V was shortened by 5 bases and J by 14 bases, with 18 bases between the two germline ends.

In its sample, this clone was seen a few times. The gene calls are TRBV30 and TRBJ2-3, with D perhaps matching TRBD1 or TRBD2 (5 bases each). CDR3 size: 15 residues. The germline V and J ends were trimmed by 4 bases and 2 bases, with 16 bases remaining between them. Germline V lookup: CDR1 GTSNPN, CDR2 SVGIG (reference sequence). This CDR3 is CAWTRQRPYTDTQYF. CDR3 DNA: TGTGCCTGGACGAGACAGCGGCCCTACACAGATACGCAGTATTTT.

This chain joins TRBV7-9 and TRBJ2-1; D remains unclear. Trimming removed 6 bases from V and 10 bases from J, with 10 bases in between. Germline V gene sequence: CDR1 SEHNR, CDR2 FQNEAQ (reference sequence). CDR3 length equals 11 residues. The CDR3 region has the DNA TGTGCCAGCAGGAACTTGGCGGAGCAGTTCTTC. This encodes CASRNLAEQFF.

This clone is a singleton in its sample. The chain uses TRBV5-1 and TRBJ2-3; D is ambiguous. There are 14 residues in the CDR3. Trimming left V 4 bases short and J 0 bases short, with 9 bases between. CDR1 is SGHRS, CDR2 YFSETQ, per germline. CDR3 DNA: TGCGCCAGCAGCCCCCAATTCAGCACAGATACGCAGTATTTT. Translating it yields CASSPQFSTDTQYF.

This clone was counted between two and nine times. An end of the junction does not agree with germline; a read error may underlie this. This chain joins TRBV7-7 and TRBJ2-1; 8 bases line up with TRBD2. In germline, CDR1 is SSHAT, CDR2 FNYEAQ (reference sequence). The CDR3 runs to 16 residues. CDR3 bases: TGTGCTAGCAGCTTAAATTCGGCGGGAGGTTACAATGAGCAGTTCTTC. This gives the protein CASSLNSAGGYNEQFF.

This clone appeared a few times. The chain combines TRBV12-5 with TRBJ2-5; no clear D. Trimming stripped 5 bases from V and 3 bases from J, with 4 bases between. This CDR3 comprises 11 residues. Germline CDR1 is LGHNT and CDR2 is FRNRAP. The CDR3 region is CASGVEETQYF. The CDR3 DNA sequence: TGTGCTAGTGGTGTCGAAGAGACCCAGTACTTC.

This clone was seen only a few times. The CDR3 region is CASSEGPGSQHF. In DNA, the CDR3 is TGTGCCAGTAGCGAGGGGCCGGGGTCTCAGCATTTT. V and J are TRBV19 and TRBJ1-5; weak D call: TRBD1 (5 bases). The length of the CDR3 is 12 residues. V was cut by 6 bases and J by 13 bases, with 16 bases left in between. Germline V CDR1 and CDR2: LNHDA, SQIVND (reference sequence). Drawing the rest from reference TRBV19 and TRBJ1-5, the complete variable domain is DGGITQSPKYLFRKEGQNVTLSCEQNLNHDAMYWYRQDPGQGLRLIYYSQIVNDFQKGDIAEGYSVSREKKESFPLTVTSAQKNPTAFYLCASSEGPGSQHFGDGTRLSIL.